The clone carrying this T cell receptor (beta chain) was observed at least ten times. Germline DNA was extracted alongside blood RNA, which was obtained from unsorted whole blood. Patients in the cohort were treatment-naive and living with chronic HBV infection. Preoperatively, peripheral blood was drawn, four milliliters in total. Starting material of 400 to 600 ng total RNA yielded TCR beta cDNA via a constant-region primer. TCR beta libraries came from three nested multiplex PCR rounds using slightly modified ARM-PCR. For approximately 11 cycles apiece, the opening two PCR rounds ran with TRBV1-TRBV30 forward primers and a C-beta reverse primer. TCRdb analysed the multiplex PCR reads with MiXCR anew, one entry per CDR3 protein. Of about 320,000 distinct CDR3 sequences in the sample, 50% to 70% were seen once. The CDR3 is made up of 17 amino acids. Germline trimming cut 2 bases from V and 0 bases from J; bases unmatched to any gene: 10.

The data originate from a study of tumor-infiltrating lymphocytes in primary liver carcinoma. Overall study context: The patients comprised men and women between the ages of 30 and 69 years.

Input material: peripheral blood. The genes are TRBV12-3 or TRBV12-4 and TRBJ2-7, with 7 nucleotides matching TRBD2. This receptor was taken from a man between 40 and 49 years old with primary liver carcinoma and hepatitis B virus infection. The CDR3 DNA follows: TGTGCCAGCAGTTTACGGCTAGCGGAGACCCACTCCTACGAGCAGTACTTC. Encoded protein: CASSLRLAETHSYEQYF.